These 32 T cell receptor beta chains originate from one sample sequenced in a study of T cells in Graves' hyperthyroidism and ophthalmopathy. Amplification of TCR beta CDR3 regions was performed using RNA transcripts as template. The TCR CDR3 first-round RT-PCR relied on the HTBI primer set. MiXCR, run by TCRdb on the multiplex PCR reads, gives a single entry per CDR3 protein. The sample records hundreds of thousands of distinct CDR3 sequences, about a sixth being singletons. The sequenced material came from blood. All receptors derive from a woman in her 30s with Graves' hyperthyroidism.

This clonotype was seen more than once but under ten times. The rearrangement links TRBV7-3 to TRBJ2-5; D is perhaps TRBD1 (5 bases). Trimming removed 6 bases at V and 4 bases at J, with 12 bases between. Germline CDR1 reads SGHTA; CDR2 reads FQGTGA. This CDR3 is 13 amino acids long. The CDR3 protein is CASSPGHGETQYF. The CDR3 DNA reads TGTGCCAGCAGTCCAGGGCATGGAGAGACCCAGTACTTC. The full variable domain, rest sourced from reference TRBV7-3 and TRBJ2-5, is GAGVSQTPSNKVTEKGKYVELRCDPISGHTALYWYRQSLGQGPEFLIYFQGTGAADDSGLPNDRFFAVRPEGSVSTLKIQRTERGDSAVYLCASSPGHGETQYFGPGTRLLVL.

The sample holds many counts of this clonotype. The CDR3 here is CASTPWAGINTEAFF. In nucleotides, the CDR3 is TGTGCCAGCACCCCGTGGGCAGGCATTAACACTGAAGCTTTCTTT. The chain has TRBV27 and TRBJ1-1; D remains ambiguous. Trimming pared 7 bases from V and 2 bases from J, leaving 17 bases between. From germline, CDR1 is MNHEY and CDR2 SMNVEV (reference sequence). This CDR3 is 15 amino acids long.

This clonotype was found a few times. In nucleotides, the CDR3 is TGTGCCAGCATTAAACAGGGAATTGCCGGGGAGCTGTTTTTT. Protein: CASIKQGIAGELFF. The V and J genes are TRBV2 and TRBJ2-2; D might be TRBD1 (6 bases). Germline CDR1 reads SNHLY; CDR2 reads FYNNEI. There are 14 residues in the CDR3. The V gene lost 7 bases and the J gene lost 6 bases, with 15 bases spanning the gap.

The sample holds many counts of this clonotype. The chain combines TRBV11-2 with TRBJ2-1; TRBD2 is a possible D gene (6 bases). Deletions cut 5 bases from V and 2 bases from J, with 13 bases between. This CDR3 contains 15 residues. Germline V CDR1 and CDR2: SGHAT, FQNNGV. CDR3 protein: CASSQIAAAYNEQFF. CDR3 coding DNA: TGTGCCAGCAGCCAAATAGCGGCCGCCTACAATGAGCAGTTCTTC.

The gene calls are TRBV9 and TRBJ2-1; 9 bases are shared with TRBD2. Per the germline V gene, CDR1 is SGDLS and CDR2 is YYNGEE. V was clipped by 2 bases and J by 6 bases; unmatched bases: 6. The CDR3 loop spans 15 amino acids. The CDR3 DNA sequence: TGTGCCAGCAGCGTGTCCGGGACTAGCATCAATGAGCAGTTCTTC. Translation: CASSVSGTSINEQFF.

This clonotype appeared a few times. The V and J genes are TRBV3-2 and TRBJ1-6; the table's D call TRBD1 went unverified against the DNA. TRBV3-2 is noted as a pseudogene. CDR3 length: 15 amino acids. The CDR3 spells CASSVRTGGDSPLHF. In DNA form, the CDR3 reads TGTGCCAGCAGTGTTCGGACAGGGGGCGATTCACCCCTCCACTTT.

This clonotype turned up a few times. The rearrangement uses TRBV7-6 and TRBJ1-1; D remains ambiguous. CDR3 length: 13 amino acids. Per the germline V gene, CDR1 is SGHVS and CDR2 is FNYEAQ. V was trimmed by 5 bases and J by 1 base, leaving 8 bases between them. In nucleotides, the CDR3 is TGTGCCAGCAGCGCGGGGAAGAACACTGAAGCTTTCTTT. Its protein product is CASSAGKNTEAFF.

In this sample, this clonotype turned up many times. V and J are TRBV7-2 and TRBJ2-4; 7 bases agree with TRBD1. This CDR3 region has 14 residues. With V trimmed by 3 bases and J by 4 bases, 3 bases remained unmatched. Germline CDR1 reads SGHTA; CDR2 reads FQGNSA. DNA of the CDR3: TGTGCCAGCAGCTTTTCGGGACAGAAAAACATTCAGTACTTC. It translates to CASSFSGQKNIQYF.

Only a few counts were recorded for this clonotype. The J gene is TRBJ2-7, the V gene TRBV7-2; 10 bases agree with TRBD2. Trimming took 1 base from V and 6 from J; bases not matched to a gene: 6. This CDR3 has 15 residues. CDR1 and CDR2 (germline): SGHTA, FQGNSA. DNA of the CDR3: TGTGCCAGCAGCTTAGATCCAGCGGGAGGGCGCGAGCAGTACTTC. Translation gives CASSLDPAGGREQYF.

This clonotype was seen a few times. This chain connects TRBV20-1 to TRBJ2-1; TRBD2 aligns across 7 bases. The CDR3 spans 16 residues. Germline V lookup: CDR1 DFQATT, CDR2 SNEGSKA (reference sequence). V was clipped by 1 base and J by 9 bases; unmatched bases: 15. CDR3 amino acids: CSARVRGLGRLSEQFF. The CDR3, as DNA: TGCAGTGCTAGAGTAAGAGGACTAGGCCGTCTGTCTGAGCAGTTCTTC.

This clonotype was counted only a few times. The V call is TRBV11-2, the J call TRBJ2-2; possibly TRBD1 for D (6 bases). V was clipped by 0 bases and J by 2 bases, with 13 bases between them. Germline V gene sequence: CDR1 SGHAT, CDR2 FQNNGV. There are 17 residues in the CDR3. The CDR3, as DNA: TGTGCCAGCAGCTTAGACGGGTGGACAGCTAACACCGGGGAGCTGTTTTTT. Translated: CASSLDGWTANTGELFF.

This clonotype has only a few counts. The chain combines TRBV7-9 with TRBJ2-1; no reliable D call. The V end was cut by 6 bases, the J end by 4 bases, with 16 bases between. Germline values: CDR1 SEHNR, CDR2 FQNEAQ (reference sequence). The CDR3 is made up of 15 amino acids. CDR3 nucleotide sequence: TGTGCCAGCAGAGGGCAAAACCCCTTTTACAATGAGCAGTTCTTC. Translating gives CASRGQNPFYNEQFF.

Comment on this clonotype: Since a much larger clone is just one base distant, this may be a read error. The chain joins TRBV5-5 to TRBJ2-5; 8 bases map to TRBD1. J gave up 4 bases and V 2 bases, and 4 bases lay outside the gene matches. The CDR3 loop spans 14 amino acids. Germline CDR1 is SGHKS and CDR2 is YYEKEE (reference sequence). The CDR3, as DNA: TGTGCCAGCAGCTTCGGACAGGGCTTAGAGACCCAGTACTTC. It translates to CASSFGQGLETQYF.

This clonotype was recorded a few times. The rearrangement joins TRBV6-1 to TRBJ2-3, with D tentatively TRBD2 (6 bases). Germline assignment: CDR1 MNHNS and CDR2 SASEGT. This CDR3 has 12 amino acids. V was clipped by 11 bases and J by 3 bases, with 12 bases between them. The CDR3 here is CAGGGMTDTQYF. The CDR3 region has the DNA TGTGCCGGCGGAGGGATGACAGATACGCAGTATTTT.

The chain employs TRBV6-1 and TRBJ1-6; D is undetermined. V gave up 1 base and J gave up 7 bases, with 8 bases separating them. This CDR3 has 14 residues. Germline V gene lookup returns CDR1 MNHNS and CDR2 SASEGT. Written as DNA, the CDR3 is TGTGCCAGCAGTGAAGGGACGGGGAATTCACCCCTCCACTTT. It yields the protein CASSEGTGNSPLHF.

This clonotype was seen many times. The chain recombines TRBV6-2 or TRBV6-3 with TRBJ2-7; D is possibly TRBD1 (6 bases). CDR3 length: 13 residues. Trimming pared 6 bases from V and 5 bases from J, leaving 14 bases between. The germline V gene encodes CDR1 MNHEY and CDR2 SVGEGT. Written as DNA, the CDR3 is TGTGCCAGCAGACCCCCAGGGGTCCACGAGCAGTACTTC. It codes for CASRPPGVHEQYF.

The chain uses TRBV7-9 and TRBJ2-3; D unclear. The CDR3 loop spans 15 amino acids. Germline V CDR1 and CDR2: SEHNR, FQNEAQ (reference sequence). Trimming took off 3 bases at V and 3 bases at J, with 13 bases between the two ends. For the CDR3, the DNA is TGTGCCAGCAGCTTGAATTTGGTTGCAACAGATACGCAGTATTTT. Its protein product is CASSLNLVATDTQYF.

This clonotype occurred many times. The chain uses TRBV28 and TRBJ2-3, with D perhaps matching TRBD1 (7 bases). Trimming removed 6 bases at V and 7 bases at J, with 20 bases between. This CDR3 region has 15 residues. Germline values: CDR1 MDHEN, CDR2 SYDVKM. The DNA for the CDR3 is TGTGCCAGCAGAACCTCAGACAGGGACTCGAATACGCAGTATTTT. Translated, it gives CASRTSDRDSNTQYF.

There are a few counts of this clonotype. V gene TRBV12-3 or TRBV12-4 combines with J gene TRBJ2-5; D is uncertain. Trimming took off 4 bases at V and 4 bases at J, with 7 bases between the two ends. The CDR3 covers 12 residues. Here the CDR3 reads CASSWNPETQYF. CDR3 DNA sequence: TGTGCCAGCAGTTGGAACCCAGAGACCCAGTACTTC.

In this sample, this clonotype turned up many times. The rearrangement joins TRBV30 to TRBJ1-5; TRBD1 matches at 9 bases. Germline CDR1 is GTSNPN and CDR2 is SVGIG (reference sequence). J lost 1 base, V lost 2 bases, and 6 bases had no gene match. The CDR3 loop spans 16 amino acids. The CDR3 sequence is CAWSTRTGASNQPQHF. As DNA, the CDR3 is TGTGCCTGGAGTACCCGGACAGGGGCGAGCAATCAGCCCCAGCATTTT. Full variable domain (remainder filled in from reference TRBV30 and TRBJ1-5): SQTIHQWPATLVQPVGSPLSLECTVEGTSNPNLYWYRQAAGRGLQLLFYSVGIGQISSEVPQNLSASRPQDRQFILSSKKLLLSDSGFYLCAWSTRTGASNQPQHFGDGTRLSIL.

This clonotype was seen many times. The chain combines TRBV28 with TRBJ2-7; D perhaps matches TRBD1 (5 bases). CDR3 length: 14 residues. Germline V gene data show CDR1 as MDHEN and CDR2 as SYDVKM. V lost 3 bases and J 4 bases, leaving 13 bases between the germline ends. The CDR3 DNA follows: TGTGCCAGCAGTTTGGGCAGGGTCGGGTACGAGCAGTACTTC. This gives the protein CASSLGRVGYEQYF.

This clonotype has more than one count but fewer than ten. V usage is TRBV11-3 and J usage is TRBJ2-5; D might be TRBD2 (6 bases). CDR1 and CDR2 from the germline V gene are SGHNT and YENEEA. The germline V and J ends were trimmed by 3 bases and 4 bases, with 15 bases remaining between them. CDR3 size: 15 residues. CDR3 sequence reads: CASSLEGLAGETQYF. The CDR3 nucleotides are TGTGCCAGCAGCTTGGAGGGCCTGGCCGGAGAGACCCAGTACTTC.

J is TRBJ2-1 and V is TRBV4-1; 9 bases map to TRBD2. CDR1 and CDR2 (germline): MGHRA, YSYEKL. This CDR3 contains 18 residues. V lost 0 bases to trimming and J lost 6 bases; unmatched junction nucleotides: 12. The CDR3 DNA sequence: TGCGCCAGCAGCCAAGAGGGGGGAGTAGCGGGAGTTTTCAATGAGCAGTTCTTC. As protein: CASSQEGGVAGVFNEQFF.

This clonotype was counted between two and nine times. The rearrangement uses TRBV25-1 and TRBJ2-5; D gene unclear. V was pared by 10 bases and J by 2 bases, with 17 bases between. The CDR3 contains 14 residues. The V gene's germline CDR1 is MGHDK and CDR2 SYGVNS. The CDR3 region has the DNA TGTGCCACCCTCTTTGGTATCACACAAGAGACCCAGTACTTC. This gives the protein CATLFGITQETQYF.

This clonotype was seen many times. The V gene is TRBV6-2 or TRBV6-3, the J gene TRBJ1-1; TRBD1 might be the D (6 bases). Germline values: CDR1 MNHEY, CDR2 SVGEGT. The CDR3 runs to 15 residues. V lost 6 bases and J lost 4, with 18 bases in between. This chain's CDR3 is CASRINRAWGTEAFF. As DNA, the CDR3 is TGTGCCAGCAGGATCAACAGGGCTTGGGGCACTGAAGCTTTCTTT.

This clonotype came up many times. V gene TRBV18 combines with J gene TRBJ1-2; TRBD1 aligns across 9 bases. The V gene end was trimmed by 2 bases and the J gene end by 2 bases; junction bases not matched to a gene: 6. Per germline, CDR1 KGHSH and CDR2 LQKENI. This CDR3 spans 16 amino acids. The CDR3 DNA reads TGTGCCAGCTCACCATCCGGGACAGGGTGGAACTATGGCTACACCTTC. This sequence encodes CASSPSGTGWNYGYTF. The variable domain in full, with the rest retrieved from reference TRBV18 and TRBJ1-2, is NAGVMQNPRHLVRRRGQEARLRCSPMKGHSHVYWYRQLPEEGLKFMVYLQKENIIDESGMPKERFSAEFPKEGPSILRIQQVVRGDSAAYFCASSPSGTGWNYGYTFGSGTRLTVV.

There are many counts of this clonotype. The genes are TRBV7-2 and TRBJ2-7; D remains ambiguous. Trimming removed 4 bases at V and 7 bases at J, with 14 bases between. The CDR3 is 13 residues long. Germline CDR1 is SGHTA and CDR2 is FQGNSA. In DNA, the CDR3 is TGTGCCAGCAGCTCCCGGGCCTTCTTTGAGCAGTACTTC. This codes for CASSSRAFFEQYF.

Ten or more counts support this clonotype. The chain links TRBV28 to TRBJ2-2; TRBD1 aligns across 10 bases. Germline V gene sequence: CDR1 MDHEN, CDR2 SYDVKM. J was trimmed by 6 bases and V by 6 bases; bases with no gene match: 7. The length of the CDR3 is 15 residues. Written as DNA, the CDR3 is TGTGCCAGCAGCCTGACAGGGGGCAGGTCCGGGGAGCTGTTTTTT. Translation gives CASSLTGGRSGELFF.

The V and J genes are TRBV7-3 and TRBJ2-2, with 7 bases identical to TRBD1. J gave up 6 bases and V 2 bases, and 9 bases lay outside the gene matches. The CDR3 consists of 16 residues. CDR1 and CDR2 (germline): SGHTA, FQGTGA. CDR3 bases: TGTGCCAGCAGCTTACAGGGGGAGATGAGGGCCGGGGAGCTGTTTTTT. Translation: CASSLQGEMRAGELFF.

This clonotype was detected ten times or more. The chain joins TRBV2 to TRBJ2-1; TRBD1 matches 7 bases. Germline lookup yields CDR1 SNHLY and CDR2 FYNNEI. The CDR3 spans 14 residues. V shed 4 bases and J 5 bases; nucleotides not matched to a gene: 5. Written as DNA, the CDR3 is TGTGCCAGCAGTGTATCGACAGGGAACAATGAGCAGTTCTTC. Translation gives CASSVSTGNNEQFF.

The chain uses TRBV6-6 and TRBJ2-7; TRBD1 agrees at 8 bases. V dropped 0 bases and J dropped 2; count of bases not matched to a gene: 9. Germline loops: CDR1 MNHNY, CDR2 SVGAGI (reference sequence). The CDR3 contains 17 residues. CDR3 bases: TGTGCCAGCAGTTACTCGAGGTACAGGGGGTCTACCTACGAGCAGTACTTC. Amino acid sequence: CASSYSRYRGSTYEQYF.

J is TRBJ2-7 and V is TRBV19; 11 nucleotides match TRBD2. The CDR3 covers 17 residues. Germline lookup yields CDR1 LNHDA and CDR2 SQIVND (reference sequence). The V gene end was trimmed by 4 bases and the J gene end by 9 bases; junction bases not matched to a gene: 17. Written as DNA, the CDR3 is TGTGCCAGTAGTAAGCAGGGGGCACGGCTAGCGGGAGGAGCGCAGTACTTC. Its translation is CASSKQGARLAGGAQYF.